These 2 T cell receptor beta chains were all obtained from the same sample, sequenced in a study of blood T cell repertoires in COVID-19. Clones were read by immunoSEQ multiplex PCR, and TCRdb kept only the in-frame ones, dropping some. Here the sample spans around 150,000 clones, roughly 79% being singletons. Sequenced input: peripheral blood. These receptor sequences come from a woman aged 55-70 years with active or convalescent COVID-19.

The CDR3 is CASSYNGNSGNTIYF. In DNA form, the CDR3 reads TGTGCCAGCAGTTACAACGGGAACTCTGGAAACACCATATATTTT. The V call is TRBV6-5, the J call TRBJ1-3; D is undetermined. Germline-derived CDR1 and CDR2 are MNHEY and SVGAGI. This CDR3 spans 15 amino acids. Trimming removed 2 bases at V and 0 bases at J, with 8 bases between.

The chain combines TRBV25-1 with TRBJ1-4, with D possibly being TRBD1 (5 bases). V was shortened by 8 bases and J by 0 bases, with 19 bases between the two germline ends. The CDR3 loop spans 17 amino acids. CDR1 and CDR2 from the germline V gene are MGHDK and SYGVNS. The CDR3 spells CASRPAPGVATNEKLFF. CDR3 DNA sequence: TGTGCCAGCCGACCAGCACCGGGGGTTGCAACTAATGAAAAACTGTTTTTT.